Following are 3 T cell receptor beta chains from one sample sequenced in a study of regulatory T cells in long-lasting Graves disease. Combining iRepertoire HTBI primers with Arm-PCR of CDR3 regions, the authors built TCR beta libraries. MiXCR was run by TCRdb on the multiplex PCR reads, yielding one entry per CDR3 protein. The sample includes around 500,000 distinct CDR3 sequences, about 11% seen only once; the top ten take about 8.9%. Time point reported: newly diagnosed GD, antithyroid drugs for less than 3 months. PBMC RNA served as the TCR library source. This same sample was also part of a study on T cells in Graves' hyperthyroidism and ophthalmopathy.

The sample consisted of peripheral blood mononuclear cells (PBMCs), taken at new diagnosis, from a patient treated with antithyroid drugs. Source of these receptors: a woman in her twenties or thirties with Graves disease.

This clonotype turned up a few times. The chain couples TRBV19 to TRBJ1-2, with D possibly being TRBD1 (5 bases). The CDR3 has 19 residues. V gave up 1 base and J gave up 8 bases, with 29 bases separating them. Per germline, CDR1 LNHDA and CDR2 SQIVND (reference sequence). The CDR3 DNA is TGTGCCAGTAGTATAGTAAGCGTCTCCCCGGGACTAACCCTAAGGGGCTACACCTTC. Translation gives CASSIVSVSPGLTLRGYTF.

In regard to this clonotype: Because the CDR3 is missing its conserved closing phenylalanine or tryptophan, this is likely a read error. This sequence joins TRBV20-1 and TRBJ1-2; D might be TRBD1 (5 bases). Trimming took 6 bases from V and 0 from J, leaving 17 bases between them. CDR1 is DFQATT, CDR2 SNEGSKA, per germline (reference sequence). The CDR3 is 15 amino acids. CDR3 DNA: TGCAGTGCCACTAGAACCGGGACTTCTAACTATGGCTACACCGTC. Its translation is CSATRTGTSNYGYTV.

This clonotype came up many times. The chain joins TRBV18 to TRBJ1-2; TRBD1 matches 8 bases. The CDR3 is 12 residues long. Germline V lookup: CDR1 KGHSH, CDR2 LQKENI. V lost 8 bases, J lost 6 bases, and 5 bases stayed unmatched. CDR3 DNA sequence: TGTGCCAGCAGCCCGACAGGGGATGGCTACACCTTC. Its translation: CASSPTGDGYTF.